The next 14 T cell receptor beta chains were all read from a single sample in a study of Graves' ophthalmopathy and Graves' hyperthyroidism. Transcripts of RNA were the source for amplifying TCR beta CDR3 regions. The first-round RT-PCR employed HTBI primers together with the Qiagen OneStep RT-PCR kit. A multiplex PCR was then performed as the second round. TCRdb passed the multiplex PCR reads through MiXCR, listing each CDR3 protein once. The sample carries 300,000 to 400,000 distinct CDR3 sequences, roughly a sixth recorded once. The sequenced material came from peripheral blood. The receptors were sampled from an adult man with Graves' ophthalmopathy.

This clonotype occurred a few times. The rearrangement links TRBV28 to TRBJ2-7; 8 bases agree with TRBD1. Trimming took 6 bases from V and 5 from J; bases not matched to a gene: 6. The CDR3 totals 13 residues. Germline V gene sequence: CDR1 MDHEN, CDR2 SYDVKM. The CDR3 region is CASSRQGKDEQYF. For the CDR3, the DNA is TGTGCCAGCAGCAGACAGGGGAAAGACGAGCAGTACTTC.

This clonotype was seen at least ten times. The chain carries TRBV7-2 and TRBJ2-5; TRBD2 aligns across 11 bases. Trimming at V came to 1 base and at J to 2 bases, leaving 9 bases not matched to a gene. The length of the CDR3 is 18 residues. The V gene's germline CDR1 is SGHTA and CDR2 FQGNSA. CDR3 nucleotides: TGTGCCAGCAGCTTAGTGTTAGCGGGGGGGCCCCAACAAGAGACCCAGTACTTC. This sequence encodes CASSLVLAGGPQQETQYF. Looking up the rest from reference TRBV7-2 and TRBJ2-5 gives the full variable domain: GAGVSQSPSNKVTEKGKDVELRCDPISGHTALYWYRQSLGQGLEFLIYFQGNSAPDKSGLPSDRFSAERTGGSVSTLTIQRTQQEDSAVYLCASSLVLAGGPQQETQYFGPGTRLLVL.

This rearrangement joins TRBV6-1 to TRBJ2-5; 7 bases align to TRBD1. Germline assignment: CDR1 MNHNS and CDR2 SASEGT. V gave up 4 bases and J gave up 1 base; unmatched junction bases: 6. The CDR3 covers 15 residues. Here the CDR3 reads CASSVTGQVQETQYF. The CDR3 bases are TGTGCCAGCAGTGTAACCGGACAGGTCCAAGAGACCCAGTACTTC.

Many counts were recorded for this clonotype. J is TRBJ2-7 and V is TRBV20-1, with D perhaps TRBD1 (6 bases). Germline assignment: CDR1 DFQATT and CDR2 SNEGSKA (reference sequence). V dropped 0 bases and J dropped 0 bases, with 15 bases sitting between them. This CDR3 is 16 amino acids long. In DNA, the CDR3 is TGCAGTGCTAGAGACTCAGGGGTCCCCGACTCCTACGAGCAGTACTTC. It translates to CSARDSGVPDSYEQYF.

This clonotype has a count of ten or more. The chain couples TRBV6-2 or TRBV6-3 to TRBJ2-7, with TRBD1 identical over 9 bases. The germline gives CDR1 MNHEY, CDR2 SVGEGT. The CDR3 covers 15 residues. Trimming at V came to 8 bases and at J to 2 bases, leaving 10 bases not matched to a gene. The CDR3 nucleotides are TGTGCCAGCGGGGACCGACAGGGGGGAACCTACGAGCAGTACTTC. Translation: CASGDRQGGTYEQYF.

This clonotype was detected ten times or more. The chain employs TRBV19 and TRBJ2-6; no firm D call. The CDR3 is made up of 17 amino acids. V lost 6 bases to trimming and J lost 0 bases, with 15 bases between them. CDR1 and CDR2 from the germline V gene are LNHDA and SQIVND (reference sequence). For the CDR3, the DNA is TGTGCCAGTAGGAAGGTGGTGTTAAGCTCTGGGGCCAACGTCCTGACTTTC. The encoded protein is CASRKVVLSSGANVLTF.

This chain connects TRBV28 to TRBJ2-5; D gene unclear. Per germline, CDR1 MDHEN and CDR2 SYDVKM. The CDR3 is 13 residues long. Trimming shortened V by 8 bases and J by 2 bases, and 12 bases separated the two germline ends. The chain's CDR3 is CASVGGGQETQYF. The CDR3 coding sequence is TGTGCCAGCGTTGGCGGTGGGCAAGAGACCCAGTACTTC.

In its sample, this clonotype was seen many times. V is TRBV29-1 and J is TRBJ1-2; weak D call: TRBD1 (6 bases). V dropped 6 bases and J dropped 6 bases, with 14 bases sitting between them. CDR3 length: 12 residues. The germline V gene has CDR1 SQVTM and CDR2 ANQGSEA. CDR3 coding DNA: TGCAGCGTGGTATGGGGGCAGGATGGCTACACCTTC. Residues: CSVVWGQDGYTF.

The CDR3 DNA sequence: TGTGCCAGTATGCTACGGACGGGGTATGAGAGCAATCAGCCCCAGCATTTT. Its translation is CASMLRTGYESNQPQHF. V is TRBV19 and J is TRBJ1-5; D not certain. CDR3 length: 17 amino acids. Per the germline V gene, CDR1 is LNHDA and CDR2 is SQIVND (reference sequence). Between the trimmed V and J ends, which lost 7 bases and 1 base, there was a span of 20 bases. Full variable domain (rest looked up from reference TRBV19 and TRBJ1-5): DGGITQSPKYLFRKEGQNVTLSCEQNLNHDAMYWYRQDPGQGLRLIYYSQIVNDFQKGDIAEGYSVSREKKESFPLTVTSAQKNPTAFYLCASMLRTGYESNQPQHFGDGTRLSIL.

The rearrangement uses TRBV6-5 and TRBJ1-6; 8 nucleotides match TRBD1. The trim removed 4 bases at V and 7 bases at J, leaving 9 bases unmatched. The CDR3 totals 16 residues. CDR1 is MNHEY, CDR2 SVGAGI, per germline. CDR3 nucleotides: TGTGCCAGCAGTTGGGCCAGGGCAGGGGGCAATTCACCCCTCCACTTT. It encodes CASSWARAGGNSPLHF.

This clonotype was observed many times. The chain joins TRBV12-3 or TRBV12-4 to TRBJ1-3; no reliable D call. This CDR3 is 12 amino acids long. The V and J ends lost 6 bases and 0 bases respectively, with 3 bases between them. The CDR3: CASRSSGNTIYF. CDR3 DNA sequence: TGTGCCAGCAGGTCCTCTGGAAACACCATATATTTT.

Ten or more counts support this clonotype. V and J are TRBV20-1 and TRBJ2-7; either TRBD1 or TRBD2 may supply D (5 bases each). V shed 5 bases and J shed 3 bases, with 17 bases lying between them. From germline, CDR1 is DFQATT and CDR2 SNEGSKA (reference sequence). This CDR3 comprises 14 residues. The CDR3 is CSAVSRDRYYEQYF. Written as DNA, the CDR3 is TGCAGTGCTGTTAGCCGGGACCGCTACTACGAGCAGTACTTC.

This clonotype was counted at least ten times. J is TRBJ1-5 and V is TRBV6-5, with unresolved D. The CDR3 loop spans 14 amino acids. The V gene's germline CDR1 is MNHEY and CDR2 SVGAGI. Trimming removed 2 bases from V and 5 bases from J, with 10 bases in between. The DNA for the CDR3 is TGTGCCAGCAGTTACGCCAGCGGGGATCAGCCCCAGCATTTT. Amino acids: CASSYASGDQPQHF.

This clonotype has ten or more counts. The V gene is TRBV28, the J gene TRBJ1-5, with no clear D. The CDR3 runs to 16 residues. CDR1 and CDR2 from the germline V gene are MDHEN and SYDVKM. Trimming shortened V by 7 bases and J by 1 base, and 17 bases separated the two germline ends. CDR3 nucleotides: TGTGCCAGCAACTCAATGCGGGGTCTGAGCAATCAGCCCCAGCATTTT. This translates into CASNSMRGLSNQPQHF.